One and the same sample provided the 20 T cell receptor beta chains below, sequenced in a study of patients and donors after allogeneic stem cell transplantation. TCRdb recomputed calls from the RT-PCR reads with MiXCR, one row per CDR3 protein. The table shows about a million distinct CDR3 sequences, with about a sixth occurring only once. What was sequenced was blood, either unsorted or a sorted T cell fraction (not recorded which). These receptors originate from a human donor who was either an allogeneic HSCT recipient or a stem cell or donor lymphocyte infusion donor (not recorded which). It is not recorded whose cells these are; they may come from a transplant donor.

This clonotype was seen a few times. The J gene is TRBJ2-7, the V gene TRBV9, with 8 positions matching TRBD1. Germline lookup yields CDR1 SGDLS and CDR2 YYNGEE. The CDR3 consists of 16 residues. V was pared by 4 bases and J by 0 bases, with 9 bases of the junction left unmatched. The CDR3 DNA sequence: TGTGCCAGCAGCCCTGGGACAGGTCGAAGCTCCTACGAGCAGTACTTC. This sequence encodes CASSPGTGRSSYEQYF.

The chain links TRBV10-3 to TRBJ2-1; TRBD2 might be the D (5 bases). V lost 10 bases to trimming and J lost 4 bases, with 8 bases between them. CDR1 is ENHRY and CDR2 is SYGVKD in the germline V gene. The CDR3 totals 11 residues. The CDR3 loop is CATRGYNEQFF. CDR3 nucleotide sequence: TGTGCCACCCGGGGTTACAATGAGCAGTTCTTC.

This rearrangement joins TRBV5-1 to TRBJ2-6; tentative D call: TRBD1 (6 bases). This CDR3 region has 19 residues. V was clipped by 4 bases and J by 1 base, with 21 bases between them. Germline V CDR1 and CDR2: SGHRS, YFSETQ. The CDR3 DNA reads TGCGCCAGCAGCGTCCCGACAGGTTCTATTACATCTGGGGCCAACGTCCTGACTTTC. Residues: CASSVPTGSITSGANVLTF.

The chain combines TRBV27 with TRBJ2-1, with a weak D call TRBD2 (5 bases). V gave up 3 bases and J gave up 6 bases, with 12 bases separating them. Per the germline V gene, CDR1 is MNHEY and CDR2 is SMNVEV (reference sequence). The CDR3 runs to 14 residues. The chain's CDR3 is CASSFYGGGNEQFF. The CDR3 nucleotides are TGTGCCAGCAGTTTTTACGGCGGAGGCAATGAGCAGTTCTTC.

The chain is built from TRBV7-3 and TRBJ1-1; 7 positions agree with TRBD1. This CDR3 has 15 amino acids. The junction had 7 bases not matched to a gene; V was cut back by 5 bases and J by 1 base. Germline V gives CDR1 SGHTA, CDR2 FQGTGA. This CDR3 reads CASSLWTGPNTEAFF. The CDR3 bases are TGTGCCAGCAGCCTATGGACAGGACCGAACACTGAAGCTTTCTTT.

This clonotype was found a few times. This sequence joins TRBV6-1 and TRBJ2-7; 9 bases align to TRBD1. Germline V gene lookup returns CDR1 MNHNS and CDR2 SASEGT. Unmatched junction bases numbered 9, after V lost 6 bases and J lost 0 bases. This CDR3 contains 16 residues. DNA of the CDR3: TGTGCCAGCAGGAGACAGGGGGGAGACCCCTCCTACGAGCAGTACTTC. This translates into CASRRQGGDPSYEQYF.

The chain joins TRBV30 to TRBJ2-3; either TRBD1 or TRBD2 may fit D (5 bases each). Per germline, CDR1 GTSNPN and CDR2 SVGIG (reference sequence). V was clipped by 0 bases and J by 4 bases, with 20 bases between them. This CDR3 has 17 residues. The CDR3 DNA is TGTGCCTGGAGTGTATCACGACAGCCGGCGGGCGCAGATACGCAGTATTTT. This translates into CAWSVSRQPAGADTQYF. The full variable domain, with the rest looked up from reference TRBV30 and TRBJ2-3, is SQTIHQWPATLVQPVGSPLSLECTVEGTSNPNLYWYRQAAGRGLQLLFYSVGIGQISSEVPQNLSASRPQDRQFILSSKKLLLSDSGFYLCAWSVSRQPAGADTQYFGPGTRLTVL.

Ten or more counts support this clonotype. A junction boundary mismatches the germline segment, possibly from a read error. The chain employs TRBV5-1 and TRBJ2-1; 7 bases align to TRBD2. Per the germline V gene, CDR1 is SGHRS and CDR2 is YFSETQ. This CDR3 has 14 residues. CDR3 bases: TGTGCCAGCAGCTTAGCGGGCTCCTACAATGAGCAGTTCTTC. Amino acids: CASSLAGSYNEQFF.

This clonotype was recorded a few times. This chain joins TRBV12-3 or TRBV12-4 and TRBJ1-2; D is undetermined. CDR3 length equals 16 residues. V lost 0 bases to trimming and J lost 0 bases, with 11 bases between them. Here the CDR3 DNA reads TGTGCCAGCAGTTTAGCCCCGGCGGGTTCTAACTATGGCTACACCTTC. This translates into CASSLAPAGSNYGYTF.

The table lists this clonotype with a few counts. The chain uses TRBV13 and TRBJ1-1; D is ambiguous. Germline CDR1 is PRHDT and CDR2 is FYEKMQ (reference sequence). The CDR3 totals 13 residues. Trimming removed 5 bases at V and 0 bases at J, with 7 bases between. For the CDR3, the DNA is TGTGCCAGCAGCGTTCAGATGAACACTGAAGCTTTCTTT. Translation: CASSVQMNTEAFF.

This clonotype occurred a few times. The V call is TRBV7-2, the J call TRBJ2-4, with a weak D call TRBD1 (5 bases). CDR3 size: 14 residues. Per germline, CDR1 SGHTA and CDR2 FQGNSA. V gave up 3 bases and J gave up 6 bases, with 12 bases separating them. The CDR3 region is CASSFAGNVNIQYF. The DNA for the CDR3 is TGTGCCAGCAGCTTTGCAGGGAACGTAAACATTCAGTACTTC.

This clonotype has just a few counts. V usage is TRBV30 and J usage is TRBJ2-5; D not resolved. This CDR3 has 15 residues. Per germline, CDR1 GTSNPN and CDR2 SVGIG (reference sequence). Deletions cut 2 bases from V and 1 base from J, with 14 bases between. CDR3 sequence: CAWSIRRVPQETQYF. Written as DNA, the CDR3 is TGTGCCTGGAGTATACGACGGGTGCCCCAAGAGACCCAGTACTTC.

This clonotype has a handful of counts. The gene calls are TRBV7-9 and TRBJ2-3, with a weak D call TRBD2 (6 bases). The V end lost 5 bases, the J end lost 0 bases, and 15 bases lay between the germline ends. CDR1 and CDR2 from the germline V gene are SEHNR and FQNEAQ (reference sequence). The CDR3 sequence is 16 residues long. This CDR3 reads CASSPLATSSTDTQYF. In DNA form, the CDR3 reads TGTGCCAGCAGCCCCCTAGCGACTTCTAGCACAGATACGCAGTATTTT. The variable domain in full, with the rest retrieved from reference TRBV7-9 and TRBJ2-3, is DTGVSQNPRHKITKRGQNVTFRCDPISEHNRLYWYRQTLGQGPEFLTYFQNEAQLEKSRLLSDRFSAERPKGSFSTLEIQRTEQGDSAMYLCASSPLATSSTDTQYFGPGTRLTVL.

This clonotype was seen at least ten times. The J gene is TRBJ1-5, the V gene TRBV20-1; D gene uncertain. V lost 0 bases and J lost 5, with 14 bases in between. The CDR3 runs to 15 residues. Germline assignment: CDR1 DFQATT and CDR2 SNEGSKA (reference sequence). In nucleotides, the CDR3 is TGCAGTGCTAGAGACCCGGGTGATGATCATCAGCCCCAGCATTTT. Translated: CSARDPGDDHQPQHF.

The sample holds a few counts of this clonotype. V and J are TRBV20-1 and TRBJ1-1, with a weak D call TRBD1 (6 bases). Germline V gives CDR1 DFQATT, CDR2 SNEGSKA (reference sequence). V lost 2 bases and J lost 4, with 11 bases in between. The CDR3 contains 13 residues. The CDR3 nucleotides read TGCAGTGCTAGAATACAGGGATTCACTGAAGCTTTCTTT. It yields the protein CSARIQGFTEAFF.

This clonotype showed up just a few times. The rearrangement joins TRBV20-1 to TRBJ1-2; D is unclear. The CDR3 extends over 13 amino acids. Trimming removed 4 bases at V and 4 bases at J, with 13 bases between. Germline V gene sequence: CDR1 DFQATT, CDR2 SNEGSKA (reference sequence). CDR3 DNA: TGCAGTGCTATTGGGGAATGGGCCTATGGCTACACCTTC. It encodes CSAIGEWAYGYTF.

This chain uses TRBV6-1 with TRBJ2-5, with D perhaps TRBD2 (7 bases). The CDR3 has 17 amino acids. Trimming shortened V by 6 bases and J by 1 base, and 21 bases separated the two germline ends. Germline V gene sequence: CDR1 MNHNS, CDR2 SASEGT. The CDR3 loop reads CASRTGAGLGVQETQYF. The CDR3 DNA reads as TGTGCCAGCAGGACAGGAGCGGGGTTAGGAGTCCAAGAGACCCAGTACTTC.

This clonotype was seen more than once but under ten times. The V gene is TRBV5-1, the J gene TRBJ2-5; possibly TRBD2 for D (6 bases). The CDR3 has 15 residues. With 3 bases removed from V and 7 bases from J, the gap between germline ends came to 19 bases. In germline, CDR1 is SGHRS, CDR2 YFSETQ. The CDR3 spells CASSSLGRGSLTQYF. The CDR3, as DNA: TGCGCCAGCAGCTCCCTGGGACGGGGGTCGTTGACCCAGTACTTC. The variable domain in full, completed from reference TRBV5-1 and TRBJ2-5, reads KAGVTQTPRYLIKTRGQQVTLSCSPISGHRSVSWYQQTPGQGLQFLFEYFSETQRNKGNFPGRFSGRQFSNSRSEMNVSTLELGDSALYLCASSSLGRGSLTQYFGPGTRLLVL.

There are a few counts of this clonotype. The V gene is TRBV6-6, the J gene TRBJ2-1; no clear D gene. This CDR3 comprises 11 residues. Germline CDR1 and CDR2: MNHNY and SVGAGI (reference sequence). V was pared by 0 bases and J by 9 bases, with 3 bases between. DNA for the CDR3: TGTGCCAGCAGTTACTCTTTTGAGCAGTTCTTC. Translating it yields CASSYSFEQFF.

In its sample, this clonotype was seen a few times. This rearrangement joins TRBV7-9 to TRBJ2-7; D perhaps matches TRBD2 (6 bases). The CDR3 runs to 15 residues. V lost 2 bases and J 2 bases, leaving 13 bases between the germline ends. The V gene's germline CDR1 is SEHNR and CDR2 FQNEAQ (reference sequence). CDR3 bases: TGTGCCAGCAGCTTAACGGGGACTCTCACCTACGAGCAGTACTTC. Translated: CASSLTGTLTYEQYF.